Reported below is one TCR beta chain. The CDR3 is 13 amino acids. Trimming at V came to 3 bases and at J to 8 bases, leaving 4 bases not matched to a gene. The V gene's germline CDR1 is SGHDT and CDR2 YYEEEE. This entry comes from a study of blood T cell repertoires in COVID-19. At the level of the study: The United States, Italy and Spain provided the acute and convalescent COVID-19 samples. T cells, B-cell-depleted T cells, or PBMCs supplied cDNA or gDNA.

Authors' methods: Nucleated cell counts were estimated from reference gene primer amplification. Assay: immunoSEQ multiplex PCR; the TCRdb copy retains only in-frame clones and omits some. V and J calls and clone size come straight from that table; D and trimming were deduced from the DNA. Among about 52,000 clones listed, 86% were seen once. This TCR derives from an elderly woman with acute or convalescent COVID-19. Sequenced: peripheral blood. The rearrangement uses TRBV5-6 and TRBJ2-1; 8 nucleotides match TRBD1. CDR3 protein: CASSWTGFDEQFF. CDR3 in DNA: TGTGCCAGCAGCTGGACAGGGTTCGATGAGCAGTTCTTC.